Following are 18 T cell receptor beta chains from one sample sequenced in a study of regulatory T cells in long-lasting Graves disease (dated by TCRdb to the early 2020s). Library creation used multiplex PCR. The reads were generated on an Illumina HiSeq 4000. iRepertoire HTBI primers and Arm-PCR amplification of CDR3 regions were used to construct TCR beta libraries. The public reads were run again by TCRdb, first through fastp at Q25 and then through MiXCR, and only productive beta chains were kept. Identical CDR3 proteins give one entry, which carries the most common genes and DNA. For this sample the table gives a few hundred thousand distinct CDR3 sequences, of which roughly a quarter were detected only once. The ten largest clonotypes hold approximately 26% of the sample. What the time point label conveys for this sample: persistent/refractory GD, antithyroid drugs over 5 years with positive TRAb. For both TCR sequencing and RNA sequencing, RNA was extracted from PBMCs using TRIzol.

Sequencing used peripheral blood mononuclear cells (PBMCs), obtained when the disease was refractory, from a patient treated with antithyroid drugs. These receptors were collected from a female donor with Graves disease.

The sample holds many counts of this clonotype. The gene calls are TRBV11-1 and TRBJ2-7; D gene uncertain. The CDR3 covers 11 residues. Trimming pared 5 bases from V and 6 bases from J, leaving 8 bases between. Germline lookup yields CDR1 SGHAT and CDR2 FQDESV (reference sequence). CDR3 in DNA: TGTGCCAGCAGCGGCCGGTCCGAGCAGTACTTC. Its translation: CASSGRSEQYF. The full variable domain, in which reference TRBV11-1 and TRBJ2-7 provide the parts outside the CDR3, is EAEVAQSPRYKITEKSQAVAFWCDPISGHATLYWYRQILGQGPELLVQFQDESVVDDSQLPKDRFSAERLKGVDSTLKIQPAELGDSAMYLCASSGRSEQYFGPGTRLTVT.

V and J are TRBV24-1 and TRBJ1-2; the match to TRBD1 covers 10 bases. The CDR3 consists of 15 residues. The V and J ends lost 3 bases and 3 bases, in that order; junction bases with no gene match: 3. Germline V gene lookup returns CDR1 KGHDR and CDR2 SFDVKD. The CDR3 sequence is CATSDDRGLHYGYTF. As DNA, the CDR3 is TGTGCCACCAGTGATGACAGGGGGCTACACTATGGCTACACCTTC.

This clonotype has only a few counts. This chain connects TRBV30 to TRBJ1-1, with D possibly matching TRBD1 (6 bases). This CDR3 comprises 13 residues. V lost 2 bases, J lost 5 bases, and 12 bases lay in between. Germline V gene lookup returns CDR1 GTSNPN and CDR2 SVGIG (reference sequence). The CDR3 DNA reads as TGTGCCTGGAGTAGGGGGATAGGGACTGAAGCTTTCTTT. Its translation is CAWSRGIGTEAFF.

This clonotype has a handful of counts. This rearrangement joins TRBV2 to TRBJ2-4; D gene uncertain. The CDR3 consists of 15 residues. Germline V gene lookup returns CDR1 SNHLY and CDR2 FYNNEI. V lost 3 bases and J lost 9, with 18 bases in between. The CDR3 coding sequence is TGTGCCAGCAGTGAGGAGTTTCAGGCAGGAAGCATTCAGTACTTC. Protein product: CASSEEFQAGSIQYF.

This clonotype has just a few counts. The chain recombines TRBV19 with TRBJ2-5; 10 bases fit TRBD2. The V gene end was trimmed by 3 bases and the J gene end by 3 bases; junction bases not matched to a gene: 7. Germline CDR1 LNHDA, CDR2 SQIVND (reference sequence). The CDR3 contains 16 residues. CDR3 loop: CASSIRAGGLEETQYF. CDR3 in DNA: TGTGCCAGTAGTATTCGAGCGGGAGGGCTCGAAGAGACCCAGTACTTC.

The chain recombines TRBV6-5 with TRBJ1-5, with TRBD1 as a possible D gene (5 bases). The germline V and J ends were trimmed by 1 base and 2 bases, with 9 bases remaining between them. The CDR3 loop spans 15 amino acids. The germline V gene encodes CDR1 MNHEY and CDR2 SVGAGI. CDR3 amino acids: CASSYLGGGNQPQHF. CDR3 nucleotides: TGTGCCAGCAGTTACTTGGGGGGTGGCAATCAGCCCCAGCATTTT.

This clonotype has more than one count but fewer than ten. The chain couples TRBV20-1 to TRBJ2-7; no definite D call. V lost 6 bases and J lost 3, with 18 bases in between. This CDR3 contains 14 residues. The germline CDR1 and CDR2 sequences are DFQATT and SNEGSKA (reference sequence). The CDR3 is CSATPPPGYYEQYF. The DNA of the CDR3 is TGCAGTGCCACCCCTCCGCCCGGCTACTACGAGCAGTACTTC.

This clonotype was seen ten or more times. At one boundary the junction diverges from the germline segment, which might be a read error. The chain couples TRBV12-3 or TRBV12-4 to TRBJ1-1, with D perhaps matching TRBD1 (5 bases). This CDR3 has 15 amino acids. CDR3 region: CASSLAGRGNTEAFF. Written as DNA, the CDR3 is TGTGCCAGCAGCTTAGCGGGTAGGGGGAACACTGAAGCTTTCTTT.

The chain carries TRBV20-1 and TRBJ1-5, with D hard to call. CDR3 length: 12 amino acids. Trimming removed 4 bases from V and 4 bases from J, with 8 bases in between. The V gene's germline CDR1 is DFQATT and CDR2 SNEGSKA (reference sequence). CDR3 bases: TGCAGTGCTATCCTAGAGAATCAGCCCCAGCATTTT. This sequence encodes CSAILENQPQHF.

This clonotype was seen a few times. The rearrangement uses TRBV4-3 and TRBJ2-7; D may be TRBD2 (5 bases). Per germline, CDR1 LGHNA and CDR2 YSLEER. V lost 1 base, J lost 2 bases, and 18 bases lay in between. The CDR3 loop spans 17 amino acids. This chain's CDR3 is CASSQATPPGSTYEQYF. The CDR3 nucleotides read TGCGCCAGCAGCCAAGCCACCCCACCGGGAAGCACCTACGAGCAGTACTTC.

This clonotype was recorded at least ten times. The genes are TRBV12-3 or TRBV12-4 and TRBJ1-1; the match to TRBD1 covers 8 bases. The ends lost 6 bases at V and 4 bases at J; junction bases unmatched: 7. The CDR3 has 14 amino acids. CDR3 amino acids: CASSRTGGGTEAFF. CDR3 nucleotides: TGTGCCAGCAGCCGTACAGGGGGAGGCACTGAAGCTTTCTTT.

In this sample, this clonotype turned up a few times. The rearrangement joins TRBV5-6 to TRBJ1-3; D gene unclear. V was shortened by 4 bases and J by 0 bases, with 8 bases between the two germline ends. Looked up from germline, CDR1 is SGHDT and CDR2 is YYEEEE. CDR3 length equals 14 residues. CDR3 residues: CASSTMDSGNTIYF. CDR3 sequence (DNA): TGTGCCAGCAGCACAATGGACTCTGGAAACACCATATATTTT.

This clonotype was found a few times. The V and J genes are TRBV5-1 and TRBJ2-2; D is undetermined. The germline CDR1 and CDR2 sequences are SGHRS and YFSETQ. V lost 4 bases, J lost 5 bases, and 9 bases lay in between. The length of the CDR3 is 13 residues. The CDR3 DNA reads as TGCGCCAGCAGCGTAAGAGGTACCGGGGAGCTGTTTTTT. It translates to CASSVRGTGELFF.

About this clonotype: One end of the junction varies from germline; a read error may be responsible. The CDR3 loop is CASSQSGKRGTTIYF. The CDR3 bases are TGTGCCAGCAGCCAATCCGGGAAACGTGGAACCACCATATATTTT. The V call is TRBV3-1, the J call TRBJ1-3; D is uncertain. Germline values: CDR1 LGHDT, CDR2 YNNKEL (reference sequence). The CDR3 runs 15 residues.

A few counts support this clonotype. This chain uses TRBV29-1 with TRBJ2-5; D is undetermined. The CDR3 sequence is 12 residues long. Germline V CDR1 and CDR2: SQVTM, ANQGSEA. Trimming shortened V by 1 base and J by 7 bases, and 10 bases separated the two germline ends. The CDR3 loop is CSVEVRGRTQYF. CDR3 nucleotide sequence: TGCAGCGTTGAAGTTCGCGGCCGGACCCAGTACTTC.

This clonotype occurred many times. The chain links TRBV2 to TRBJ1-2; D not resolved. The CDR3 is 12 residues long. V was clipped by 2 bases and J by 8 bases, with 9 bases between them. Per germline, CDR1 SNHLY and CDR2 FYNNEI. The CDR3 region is CASSEQVYGYTF. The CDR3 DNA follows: TGTGCCAGCAGTGAACAAGTTTACGGCTACACCTTC.

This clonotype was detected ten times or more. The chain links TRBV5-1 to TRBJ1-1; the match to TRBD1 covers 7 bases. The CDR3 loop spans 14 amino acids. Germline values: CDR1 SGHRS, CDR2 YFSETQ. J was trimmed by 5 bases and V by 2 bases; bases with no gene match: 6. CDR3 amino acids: CASSLTQGVTEAFF. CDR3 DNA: TGCGCCAGCAGCTTAACTCAGGGGGTGACTGAAGCTTTCTTT. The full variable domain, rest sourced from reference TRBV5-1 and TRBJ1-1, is KAGVTQTPRYLIKTRGQQVTLSCSPISGHRSVSWYQQTPGQGLQFLFEYFSETQRNKGNFPGRFSGRQFSNSRSEMNVSTLELGDSALYLCASSLTQGVTEAFFGQGTRLTVV.

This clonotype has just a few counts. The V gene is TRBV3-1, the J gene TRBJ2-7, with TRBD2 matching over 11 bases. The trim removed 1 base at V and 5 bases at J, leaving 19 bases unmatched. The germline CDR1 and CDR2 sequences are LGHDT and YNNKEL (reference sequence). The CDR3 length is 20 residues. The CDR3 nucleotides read TGTGCCAGCAGCCAAGTAACGACCTCCCGAGGACTAGCGGGTTTCCACGAGCAGTACTTC. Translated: CASSQVTTSRGLAGFHEQYF.